This TCR beta chain emerged from a study of OX40 agonist ivuxolimab in advanced cancers. Study details: Dosing consisted of intravenous ivuxolimab at 0.01 to 10 mg/kg every 2 weeks.

CDR1 is SGHNT and CDR2 is YENEEA in the germline V gene. Trimming shortened V by 1 base and J by 0 bases, and 1 base separated the two germline ends. This CDR3 has 13 residues. This clone has just one count. The assay was immunoSEQ multiplex PCR, and TCRdb's table has in-frame clones only and misses some. The repertoire consists of tens of thousands of clones, with about 92% occurring once and the leading ten covering roughly 0.38%. The specimen was CD4+ or CD8+ T cells sorted from blood, collected in a trial of the OX40 agonist ivuxolimab. The source is an adult with an advanced solid tumor such as melanoma, head and neck, liver or kidney cancer. The rearrangement links TRBV11-3 to TRBJ1-3, with D uncertain. The CDR3 bases are TGTGCCAGCAGCTTAGGCTCTGGAAACACCATATATTTT. Protein sequence: CASSLGSGNTIYF.